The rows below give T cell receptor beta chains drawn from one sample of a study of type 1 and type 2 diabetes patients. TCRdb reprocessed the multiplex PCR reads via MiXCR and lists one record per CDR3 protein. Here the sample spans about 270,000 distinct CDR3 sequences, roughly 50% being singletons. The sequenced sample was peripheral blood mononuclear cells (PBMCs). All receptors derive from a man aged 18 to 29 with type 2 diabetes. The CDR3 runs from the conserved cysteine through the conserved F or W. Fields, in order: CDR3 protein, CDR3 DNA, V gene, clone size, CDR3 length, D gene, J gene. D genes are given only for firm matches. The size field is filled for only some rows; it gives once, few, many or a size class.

CDR3 protein: CASSTQGATLHF
CDR3 DNA: TGTGCCAGCAGTACGCAGGGGGCCACCCTCCACTTT
V gene: TRBV28
clone size: few
CDR3 length: 12
D gene: TRBD1
J gene: TRBJ1-6

CDR3 protein: CATTTLGQGGETQYF
CDR3 DNA: TGTGCCACCACGACTTTAGGACAGGGCGGTGAGACCCAGTACTTC
V gene: TRBV10-3
clone size: few
CDR3 length: 15
D gene: TRBD1
J gene: TRBJ2-5

CDR3 protein: CASSRDSKETQYF
CDR3 DNA: TGTGCCTCATCTCGGGACTCAAAAGAGACCCAGTACTTC
V gene: TRBV10-3
clone size: many
CDR3 length: 13
D gene: .
J gene: TRBJ2-5

CDR3 protein: CASSSLAPSYNEQFF
CDR3 DNA: TGTGCCAGCAGTTCACTAGCACCCTCCTACAATGAGCAGTTCTTC
V gene: TRBV2
clone size: .
CDR3 length: 15
D gene: .
J gene: TRBJ2-1

CDR3 protein: CASSSLAGSGYEQYF
CDR3 DNA: TGTGCCAGCAGCTCCTTAGCGGGATCAGGGTACGAGCAGTACTTC
V gene: TRBV7-2
clone size: .
CDR3 length: 15
D gene: TRBD2
J gene: TRBJ2-7

CDR3 protein: CASSYNVGMNTEAFF
CDR3 DNA: TGTGCCAGCAGTTACAACGTGGGGATGAACACTGAAGCTTTCTTT
V gene: TRBV6-5
clone size: .
CDR3 length: 15
D gene: .
J gene: TRBJ1-1

CDR3 protein: CAWSVSFGTEAFF
CDR3 DNA: TGTGCCTGGAGTGTTAGTTTTGGCACTGAAGCTTTCTTT
V gene: TRBV30
clone size: few
CDR3 length: 13
D gene: .
J gene: TRBJ1-1

CDR3 protein: CSATLGAMGGYTF
CDR3 DNA: TGCAGTGCTACCCTCGGGGCTATGGGTGGCTACACCTTC
V gene: TRBV20-1
clone size: .
CDR3 length: 13
D gene: .
J gene: TRBJ1-2

CDR3 protein: CSVEESPVAYNEQFF
CDR3 DNA: TGCAGCGTTGAAGAGAGCCCCGTAGCCTACAATGAGCAGTTCTTC
V gene: TRBV29-1
clone size: .
CDR3 length: 15
D gene: .
J gene: TRBJ2-1

CDR3 protein: CASTSLGSGSQPQHF
CDR3 DNA: TGTGCCAGCACTAGTCTCGGATCTGGCAGTCAGCCCCAGCATTTT
V gene: TRBV25-1
clone size: .
CDR3 length: 15
D gene: .
J gene: TRBJ1-5

CDR3 protein: CASSRISGRGTGGYNEQFF
CDR3 DNA: TGTGCCAGTAGTAGAATAAGCGGGCGGGGGACAGGGGGATACAATGAGCAGTTCTTC
V gene: TRBV11-3
clone size: .
CDR3 length: 19
D gene: TRBD1
J gene: TRBJ2-1

CDR3 protein: CSARAGESSYNEQFF
CDR3 DNA: TGCAGTGCTAGGGCGGGGGAAAGCTCCTACAATGAGCAGTTCTTC
V gene: TRBV20-1
clone size: .
CDR3 length: 15
D gene: TRBD2
J gene: TRBJ2-1

CDR3 protein: CASSARDRGLEETQYF
CDR3 DNA: TGTGCCAGCAGCGCCCGGGACAGGGGGCTCGAAGAGACCCAGTACTTC
V gene: TRBV9
clone size: .
CDR3 length: 16
D gene: TRBD1
J gene: TRBJ2-5

CDR3 protein: CAWSSPGQQYF
CDR3 DNA: TGTGCCTGGAGTTCCCCAGGACAGCAGTACTTC
V gene: TRBV30
clone size: few
CDR3 length: 11
D gene: .
J gene: TRBJ2-7